This T cell receptor (beta chain) was observed in a study of blood T cell repertoires in COVID-19 (dated by TCRdb to about 2020). About the investigation overall: Samples from collaborators originated in the United States, Italy and Spain and spanned both the acute and convalescent phases of COVID-19. The samples were drawn from the first 160 participants of the ongoing ImmuneRACE study and from 1,254 subjects provided by 6 global collaborators. The repertoires were released in a freely available public database intended as a resource for research on the immune response to SARS-CoV-2. Subjects who had been exposed to COVID-19, were actively infected with it, or had recovered from it provided the deeply sampled blood TCRbeta repertoires that made up the dataset. HLA class I and class II types, where available, came from metadata supplied by the sample provider rather than from assay-based typing. Nearly every sample came with metadata listing a de-identified subject ID, COVID-19 status, age in years and sex. The material from the prospective study consisted of cDNA or gDNA derived from T cells, B-cell-depleted T cells, or PBMCs. Results the study describes overall, beyond this receptor: The amount of clinical and demographic metadata varied by source and participant and was provided uncurated.

Based on the germline V gene (reference sequence), the CDR1 and CDR2 sequences are LGHDT and YNNKEL. The CDR3 numbers 16 residues from cysteine through phenylalanine. The kept DNA is CDR3 alone, 48 bases in frame from the first base. At the junction V is shortened by 2 bases and J by 7 bases, with 19 bases in between. TCRbeta CDR3 regions were amplified from genomic DNA by means of the immunoSEQ Assay, a bias-controlled multiplex PCR. As for how the authors treated the data: The number of nucleated cells in each sample was estimated from the amplification of reference gene primers within the assay. Sequence reads were collapsed and filtered to measure the absolute abundance of every unique TCRbeta CDR3 rearrangement. For each sample, productive Simpson clonality was calculated by taking the square root of Simpson's diversity index across productive rearrangements. This is the immuneACCESS table as TCRdb keeps it, with only in-frame sequences that have V and J called. A part of the clones is gone; compared with another copy, unresolved V genes explain less than half, and the rest is unexplained. V and J calls and clone size are given by that table; D and trimming were obtained from the DNA. The sample has approximately 97,000 clones on record, about nine tenths of them singletons. 5.2% of the sample is taken by the ten largest.

Points on this clone: Its antigen remains unidentified. Per-base qualities were not stored, and no clone one base away is much larger.

One collaborating source in Seattle enrolled patients during active infection and followed them longitudinally through the course of disease. Each collaborating institution followed its own protocols to collect whole blood in K2EDTA tubes. For TCRbeta analysis, collaborators shipped samples in one of three forms: frozen whole blood, isolated PBMCs, or DNA extracted from either of those sample types. Specimen: peripheral blood. In this chain, TRBV3-1 (or the pseudogene TRBV3-2) is recombined with TRBJ2-3; the D region possibly corresponds to TRBD2 (6 bases align). The source is a woman in her forties or fifties with COVID-19, enrolled during active disease. The bases are TGTGCCAGCAGCCAATCAGGCAGGGACTCGGCTAATACGCAGTATTTT. It is translated as CASSQSGRDSANTQYF.